This TCR beta chain was sequenced in a study of T cells in Graves' hyperthyroidism and ophthalmopathy. Study findings and constraints: Blood also carried most thyroid clonotypes expanded above 0.001.

Worth noting for this clonotype: Its antigen remains unidentified.

This CDR3 is 16 amino acids long. V lost 0 bases and J 6 bases, leaving 15 bases between the germline ends. Germline V gives CDR1 LNHNV, CDR2 YYDKDF (reference sequence). Amplified regions were TCR beta CDR3 sequences from RNA transcripts. First-round RT-PCR with HTBI primers amplified the TCR CDR3 region. One entry per CDR3 protein results from TCRdb running MiXCR on the multiplex PCR reads. The sample contains 450,000 to 600,000 distinct CDR3 sequences, 14% of which appear only once. The study based diagnoses on clinical symptoms, serum thyroxine and TRAb, thyroid ultrasound and orbital computed tomography. Out of approximately 10 ml of fresh peripheral blood came the PBMCs.

The sequencing input was blood. V and J are TRBV15 and TRBJ2-1, with no clear D. This clonotype was obtained from a middle-aged woman with Graves' hyperthyroidism. This chain's CDR3 is CATSRDLRSPFNEQFF. CDR3 DNA sequence: TGTGCCACCAGCAGAGATCTACGGAGTCCCTTCAATGAGCAGTTCTTC.